Reported below is one T cell receptor beta chain. Antigen: not known. Coverage ceases 3 residues before the CDR3 finishes, and the germline J gene fills in the end. The data are from a study of T cells in women clearing cervical HPV infection. About the research overall: Blood came at first lesion visit for cases, post-clearance for controls. Cases' blood sampling followed lesion detection by median approximately 150 days (90 to 200).

Some clones are missing from TCRdb's copy, which holds only in-frame ones; the method was immunoSEQ multiplex PCR. This table lists around 30,000 clones. Study-wide points: Unknown T-cell numbers per sample may underlie the richness differences.

Germline CDR1 is KGHSH and CDR2 is LQKENI. This CDR3 has 13 amino acids. Between the trimmed V and J ends, which lost 4 bases and 1 base, there was a span of 7 bases. Sample: blood buffy coat. This chain links TRBV18 with TRBJ1-1; tentatively, D is TRBD1 (5 bases). The receptor was derived from a woman between 18 and 75 years old with a cervical HPV16 infection that either progressed to CIN3+ or cleared (not recorded which). Incomplete CDR3 DNA: TGTGCCAGCTCACTAACAGGGAACACTGAA. Protein product: CASSLTGNTE. The CDR3, in full, reads CASSLTGNTEAFF.